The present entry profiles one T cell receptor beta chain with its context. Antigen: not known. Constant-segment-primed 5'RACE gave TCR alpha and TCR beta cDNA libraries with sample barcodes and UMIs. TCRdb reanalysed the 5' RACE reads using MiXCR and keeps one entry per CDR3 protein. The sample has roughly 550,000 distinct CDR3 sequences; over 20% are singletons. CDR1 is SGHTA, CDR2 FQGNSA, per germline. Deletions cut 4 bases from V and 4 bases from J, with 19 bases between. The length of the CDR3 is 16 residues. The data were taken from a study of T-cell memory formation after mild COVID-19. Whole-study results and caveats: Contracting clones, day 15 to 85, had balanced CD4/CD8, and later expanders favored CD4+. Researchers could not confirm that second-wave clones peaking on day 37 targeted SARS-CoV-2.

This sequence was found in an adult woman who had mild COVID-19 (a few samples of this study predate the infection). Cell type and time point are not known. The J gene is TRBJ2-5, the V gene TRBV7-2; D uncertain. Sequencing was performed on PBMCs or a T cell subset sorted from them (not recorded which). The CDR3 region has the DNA TGTGCCAGCAGCTCCGTCAGGCTGGGCGAGAGAGAGACCCAGTACTTC. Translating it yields CASSSVRLGERETQYF.